This passage covers 7 T cell receptor beta chains from one sample sequenced in a study of OX40 agonist ivuxolimab in advanced cancers. Clones were read by immunoSEQ multiplex PCR, and TCRdb kept only the in-frame ones, dropping some. Among tens of thousands of clones listed, about 85% were seen once. Sequencing was performed on CD4+ or CD8+ T cells sorted from blood, taken in a trial of the OX40 agonist ivuxolimab. The receptors originated from an adult with an advanced solid tumor such as melanoma, head and neck, liver or kidney cancer.

V gene TRBV6-1 combines with J gene TRBJ1-1; tentatively, D is TRBD1 (6 bases). CDR3 length: 15 residues. Germline lookup yields CDR1 MNHNS and CDR2 SASEGT. The V end lost 2 bases, the J end lost 7 bases, and 17 bases lay between the germline ends. The CDR3 region is CASSERPTGTDEAFF. CDR3 coding DNA: TGTGCCAGCAGTGAAAGACCGACAGGTACGGATGAAGCTTTCTTT.

The J gene is TRBJ2-7, the V gene TRBV5-5, with a weak D call TRBD2 (6 bases). CDR3 length: 16 amino acids. The germline V and J ends were trimmed by 4 bases and 3 bases, with 20 bases remaining between them. CDR1 SGHKS and CDR2 YYEKEE come from the germline V gene (reference sequence). The CDR3 bases are TGTGCCAGCAGCCACGAACCTGGGGGGAGAGGCTACGAGCAGTACTTC. Protein product: CASSHEPGGRGYEQYF.

The chain links TRBV7-2 to TRBJ1-2; a weak D match, TRBD1 (5 bases). V was trimmed by 6 bases and J by 2 bases, leaving 13 bases between them. The CDR3 contains 14 residues. Germline CDR1 reads SGHTA; CDR2 reads FQGNSA. The CDR3 is CASSFGGFNYGYTF. CDR3 DNA sequence: TGTGCCAGCAGTTTTGGGGGGTTCAACTATGGCTACACCTTC.

The CDR3 DNA sequence: TGTGCCAGCAGTGCCCGCGGGGGGGACTCCTACAATGAGCAGTTCTTC. The encoded protein is CASSARGGDSYNEQFF. J is TRBJ2-1 and V is TRBV28; TRBD2 matches 9 bases. The CDR3 covers 16 residues. V dropped 5 bases and J dropped 0; count of bases not matched to a gene: 5. CDR1 and CDR2 (germline): MDHEN, SYDVKM.

There are a few counts of this clone. The genes are TRBV12-5 and TRBJ2-1, with TRBD2 matching over 9 bases. CDR1 LGHNT and CDR2 FRNRAP come from the germline V gene. The CDR3 covers 21 residues. V was clipped by 1 base and J by 8 bases; unmatched bases: 24. CDR3 in amino acids: CASGLDPLRYGGGRAPDEQFF. CDR3 DNA sequence: TGTGCTAGTGGTTTGGACCCCCTACGGTATGGAGGCGGGAGGGCCCCAGATGAGCAGTTCTTC.

The rearrangement uses TRBV5-1 and TRBJ2-7; 11 bases match TRBD2. Trimming removed 2 bases from V and 5 bases from J; junction bases left unmatched: 3. This CDR3 region has 14 residues. From germline, CDR1 is SGHRS and CDR2 YFSETQ. The CDR3 region has the DNA TGCGCCAGCAGCTTTACTAGCGGGAGCCACGAGCAGTACTTC. The encoded protein is CASSFTSGSHEQYF.

The gene calls are TRBV10-2 and TRBJ2-7; 10 bases align to TRBD2. Germline V CDR1 and CDR2: WSHSY, SAAADI. The V segment lost 2 bases and the J segment 0 bases; nucleotides outside the gene matches: 7. The CDR3 runs 17 residues. CDR3 DNA sequence: TGCGCCAGCAGTGAGAGCGTGGGACTAGCGAGCTCCTACGAGCAGTACTTC. This codes for CASSESVGLASSYEQYF.